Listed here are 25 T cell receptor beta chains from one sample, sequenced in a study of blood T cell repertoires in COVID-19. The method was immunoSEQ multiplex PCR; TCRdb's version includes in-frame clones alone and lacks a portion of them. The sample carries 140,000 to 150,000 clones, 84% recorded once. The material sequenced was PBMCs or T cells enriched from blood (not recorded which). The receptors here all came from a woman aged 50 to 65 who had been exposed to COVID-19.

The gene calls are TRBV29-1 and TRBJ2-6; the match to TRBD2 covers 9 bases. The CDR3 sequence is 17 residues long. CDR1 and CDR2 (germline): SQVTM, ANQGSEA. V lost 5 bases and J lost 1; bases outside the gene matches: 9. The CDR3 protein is CSVSTSGAQSGANVLTF. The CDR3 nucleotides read TGCAGCGTTTCGACTAGCGGAGCGCAGTCTGGGGCCAACGTCCTGACTTTC.

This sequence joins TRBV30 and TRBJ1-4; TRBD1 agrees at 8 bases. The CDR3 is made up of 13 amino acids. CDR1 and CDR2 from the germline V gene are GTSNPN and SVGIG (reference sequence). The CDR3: CALVQAGGYGLFF. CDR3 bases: TGTGCTCTAGTCCAGGCAGGGGGCTATGGGCTGTTTTTT.

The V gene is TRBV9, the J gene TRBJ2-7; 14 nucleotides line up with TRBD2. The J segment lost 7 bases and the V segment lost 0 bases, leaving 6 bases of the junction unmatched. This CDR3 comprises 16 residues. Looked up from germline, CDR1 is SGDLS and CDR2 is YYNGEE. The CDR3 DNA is TGTGCCAGCAGCGTAGGACTAGCGGGAGGGCGAGGGGAGCAGTACTTC. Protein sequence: CASSVGLAGGRGEQYF.

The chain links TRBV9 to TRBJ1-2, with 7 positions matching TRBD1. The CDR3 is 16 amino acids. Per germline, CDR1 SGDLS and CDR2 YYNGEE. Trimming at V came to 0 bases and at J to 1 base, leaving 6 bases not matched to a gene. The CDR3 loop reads CASSVAGTELNYGYTF. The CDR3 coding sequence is TGTGCCAGCAGCGTAGCCGGGACAGAACTTAACTATGGCTACACCTTC. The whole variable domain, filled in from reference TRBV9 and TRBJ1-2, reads DSGVTQTPKHLITATGQRVTLRCSPRSGDLSVYWYQQSLDQGLQFLIQYYNGEERAKGNILERFSAQQFPDLHSELNLSSLELGDSALYFCASSVAGTELNYGYTFGSGTRLTVV.

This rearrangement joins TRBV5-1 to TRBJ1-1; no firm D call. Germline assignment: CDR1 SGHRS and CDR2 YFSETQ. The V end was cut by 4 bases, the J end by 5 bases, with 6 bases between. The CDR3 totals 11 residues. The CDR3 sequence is CASSLSTEAFF. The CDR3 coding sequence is TGCGCCAGCAGCCTCTCTACTGAAGCTTTCTTT.

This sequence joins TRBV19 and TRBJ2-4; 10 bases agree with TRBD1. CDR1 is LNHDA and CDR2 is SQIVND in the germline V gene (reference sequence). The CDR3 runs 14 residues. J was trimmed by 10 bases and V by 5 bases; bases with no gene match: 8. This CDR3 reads CASSHRTGGNIQYF. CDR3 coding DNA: TGTGCCAGTAGTCATAGGACAGGGGGTAATATTCAGTACTTC.

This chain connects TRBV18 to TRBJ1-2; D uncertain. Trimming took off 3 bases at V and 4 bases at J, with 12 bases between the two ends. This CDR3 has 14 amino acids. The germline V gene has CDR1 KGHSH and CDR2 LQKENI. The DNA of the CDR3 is TGTGCCAGCTCACCGGCATCCCTAGCCTATGGCTACACCTTC. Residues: CASSPASLAYGYTF.

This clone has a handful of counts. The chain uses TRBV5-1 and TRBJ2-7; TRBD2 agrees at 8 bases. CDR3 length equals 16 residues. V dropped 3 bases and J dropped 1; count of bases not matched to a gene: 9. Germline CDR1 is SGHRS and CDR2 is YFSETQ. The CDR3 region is CASSSTGGAGSYEQYF. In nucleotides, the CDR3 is TGCGCCAGCAGCTCAACCGGGGGGGCCGGATCCTACGAGCAGTACTTC. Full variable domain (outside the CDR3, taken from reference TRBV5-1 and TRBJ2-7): KAGVTQTPRYLIKTRGQQVTLSCSPISGHRSVSWYQQTPGQGLQFLFEYFSETQRNKGNFPGRFSGRQFSNSRSEMNVSTLELGDSALYLCASSSTGGAGSYEQYFGPGTRLTVT.

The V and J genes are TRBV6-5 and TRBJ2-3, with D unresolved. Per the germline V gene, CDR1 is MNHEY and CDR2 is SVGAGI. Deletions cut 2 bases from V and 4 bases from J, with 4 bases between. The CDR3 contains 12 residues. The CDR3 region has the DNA TGTGCCAGCAGTTACCTATCAGATACGCAGTATTTT. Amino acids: CASSYLSDTQYF.

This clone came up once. The CDR3 DNA follows: TGTGCCAGCAGCCATGGGGGGAACTACGAGCAGTACTTC. It specifies CASSHGGNYEQYF. This rearrangement joins TRBV6-5 to TRBJ2-7, with a tentative D call TRBD2 (6 bases). CDR3 length: 13 amino acids. V lost 6 bases and J 3 bases, leaving 12 bases between the germline ends. Germline assignment: CDR1 MNHEY and CDR2 SVGAGI.

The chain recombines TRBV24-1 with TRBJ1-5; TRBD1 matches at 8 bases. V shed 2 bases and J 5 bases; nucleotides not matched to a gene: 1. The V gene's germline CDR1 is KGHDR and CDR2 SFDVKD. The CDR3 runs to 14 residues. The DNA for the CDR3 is TGTGCCACCAGTGATTCGGACAGGGATCAGCCCCAGCATTTT. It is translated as CATSDSDRDQPQHF.

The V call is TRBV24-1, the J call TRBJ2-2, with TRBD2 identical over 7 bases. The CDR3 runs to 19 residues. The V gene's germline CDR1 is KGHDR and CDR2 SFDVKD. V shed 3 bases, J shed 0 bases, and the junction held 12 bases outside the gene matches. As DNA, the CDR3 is TGTGCCACCAGTGATCCGCCACACCGGGACTACCCGAACACCGGGGAGCTGTTTTTT. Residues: CATSDPPHRDYPNTGELFF.

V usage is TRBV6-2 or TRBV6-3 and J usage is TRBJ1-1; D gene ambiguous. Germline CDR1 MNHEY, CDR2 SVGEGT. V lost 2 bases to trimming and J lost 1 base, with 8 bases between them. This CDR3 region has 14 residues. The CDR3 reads CASSYMEKNTEAFF. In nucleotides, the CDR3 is TGTGCCAGCAGTTACATGGAGAAGAACACTGAAGCTTTCTTT.

The CDR3 spells CASSLTGVTGELFF. The DNA of the CDR3 is TGCGCCAGCAGCCTCACAGGGGTCACCGGGGAGCTGTTTTTT. This chain connects TRBV5-1 to TRBJ2-2, with 7 positions matching TRBD1. CDR1 and CDR2 (germline): SGHRS, YFSETQ. The CDR3 spans 14 residues. With 4 bases clipped from V and 4 bases from J, the junction kept 4 bases outside the gene matches.

DNA for the CDR3: TGTGCCAGTACGAGGGCTGGAAACACCATATATTTT. Its translation is CASTRAGNTIYF. The rearrangement links TRBV19 to TRBJ1-3; D remains unclear. The CDR3 extends over 12 amino acids. From germline, CDR1 is LNHDA and CDR2 SQIVND (reference sequence). V was shortened by 7 bases and J by 2 bases, with 6 bases between the two germline ends.

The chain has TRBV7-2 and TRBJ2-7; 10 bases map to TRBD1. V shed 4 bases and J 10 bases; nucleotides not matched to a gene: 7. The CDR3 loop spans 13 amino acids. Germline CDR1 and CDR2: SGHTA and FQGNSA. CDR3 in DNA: TGTGCCAGCAGCTCCGACAGGGGGCGCAACCAGTACTTC. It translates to CASSSDRGRNQYF.

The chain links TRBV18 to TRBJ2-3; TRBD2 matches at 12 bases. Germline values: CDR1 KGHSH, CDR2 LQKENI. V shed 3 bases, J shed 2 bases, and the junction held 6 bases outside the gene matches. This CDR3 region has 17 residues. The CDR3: CASSPPSGREHTDTQYF. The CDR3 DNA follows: TGTGCCAGCTCACCTCCTAGCGGGAGGGAACACACAGATACGCAGTATTTT.

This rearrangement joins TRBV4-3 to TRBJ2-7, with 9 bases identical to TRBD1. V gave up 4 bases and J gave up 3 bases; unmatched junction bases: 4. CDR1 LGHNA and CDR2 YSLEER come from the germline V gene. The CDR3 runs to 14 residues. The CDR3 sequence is CASSLGQGNYEQYF. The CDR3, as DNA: TGCGCCAGCAGCCTGGGACAGGGTAACTACGAGCAGTACTTC.

CDR3 DNA: TGTGCCAGCAGCCCCACAGGGTGGTGGACTGAAGCTTTCTTT. Protein: CASSPTGWWTEAFF. The genes are TRBV28 and TRBJ1-1, with a tentative D call TRBD1 (6 bases). Germline CDR1 reads MDHEN; CDR2 reads SYDVKM. V shed 6 bases and J shed 5 bases, with 16 bases lying between them. CDR3 length equals 14 residues.

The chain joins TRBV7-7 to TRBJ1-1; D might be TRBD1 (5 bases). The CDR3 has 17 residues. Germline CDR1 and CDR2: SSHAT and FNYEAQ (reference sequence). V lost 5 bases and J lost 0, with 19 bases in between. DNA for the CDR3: TGTGCCAGCAGCCCGTCAGGGATAGTAGGTATGAACACTGAAGCTTTCTTT. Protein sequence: CASSPSGIVGMNTEAFF.

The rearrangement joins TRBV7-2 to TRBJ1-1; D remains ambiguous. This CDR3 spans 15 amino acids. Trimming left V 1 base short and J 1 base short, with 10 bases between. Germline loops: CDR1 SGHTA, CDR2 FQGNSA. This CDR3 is CASSLEWARNTEAFF. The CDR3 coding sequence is TGTGCCAGCAGCTTAGAGTGGGCAAGGAACACTGAAGCTTTCTTT.

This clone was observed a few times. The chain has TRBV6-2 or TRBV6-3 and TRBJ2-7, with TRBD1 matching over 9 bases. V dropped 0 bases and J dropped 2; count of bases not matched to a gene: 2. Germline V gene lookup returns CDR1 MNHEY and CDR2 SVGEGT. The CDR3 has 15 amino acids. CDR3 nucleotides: TGTGCCAGCAGTTACTCTGGGACAGGGACCTACGAGCAGTACTTC. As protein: CASSYSGTGTYEQYF.

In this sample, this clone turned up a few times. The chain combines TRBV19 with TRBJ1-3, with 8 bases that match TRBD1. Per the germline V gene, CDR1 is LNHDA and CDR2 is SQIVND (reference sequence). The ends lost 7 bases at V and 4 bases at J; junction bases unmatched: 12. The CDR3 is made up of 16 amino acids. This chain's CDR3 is CASKLGGTGKGNTIYF. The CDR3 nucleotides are TGTGCCAGTAAGTTAGGCGGGACAGGCAAAGGAAACACCATATATTTT.

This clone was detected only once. Here the CDR3 DNA reads TGTGCCAGCAGCCCACAGGGACTAGTGGCCTACAATGAGCAGTTCTTC. Its protein product is CASSPQGLVAYNEQFF. This chain joins TRBV3-1 (or the pseudogene TRBV3-2) and TRBJ2-1; TRBD2 aligns across 8 bases. J was trimmed by 2 bases and V by 4 bases; bases with no gene match: 7. This CDR3 comprises 16 residues. Germline lookup yields CDR1 LGHDT and CDR2 YNNKEL (reference sequence).

This CDR3 is CATSREPHRASGNTIYF. In nucleotides, the CDR3 is TGTGCCACCAGCAGAGAACCCCACAGGGCCTCTGGAAACACCATATATTTT. This chain joins TRBV15 and TRBJ1-3; possibly TRBD1 for D (6 bases). The V gene's germline CDR1 is LNHNV and CDR2 YYDKDF (reference sequence). CDR3 size: 17 residues. Trimming left V 0 bases short and J 0 bases short, with 12 bases between.